Shown below are 18 T cell receptor beta chains from a single sample sequenced in a study of OX40 agonist ivuxolimab in advanced cancers. Measured with immunoSEQ multiplex PCR; TCRdb has only the in-frame clones, and not every one. There are tens of thousands of clones in the sample; 65% to 85% occur only once, and around 9.9% lies in the top ten. The source material was CD4+ or CD8+ T cells sorted from blood, sampled in a trial of the OX40 agonist ivuxolimab. The receptors here all came from an adult with an advanced solid tumor such as melanoma, head and neck, liver or kidney cancer.

This clone has only a few counts. The chain uses TRBV20-1 and TRBJ1-1; D ambiguous. Trimming left V 6 bases short and J 6 bases short, with 11 bases between. CDR3 length: 11 residues. Per germline, CDR1 DFQATT and CDR2 SNEGSKA (reference sequence). The CDR3 DNA reads as TGCAGTGCACAGAAGGAGCCTGAAGCTTTCTTT. Protein sequence: CSAQKEPEAFF.

The rearrangement joins TRBV19 to TRBJ1-5; D unclear. V lost 3 bases and J 0 bases, leaving 6 bases between the germline ends. Germline loops: CDR1 LNHDA, CDR2 SQIVND (reference sequence). This CDR3 has 14 residues. Here the CDR3 reads CASSIDLSNQPQHF. CDR3 nucleotides: TGTGCCAGTAGTATCGATCTTAGCAATCAGCCCCAGCATTTT.

The chain recombines TRBV7-2 with TRBJ2-7, with 8 bases matching TRBD1. V shed 4 bases, J shed 4 bases, and the junction held 6 bases outside the gene matches. Germline CDR1 reads SGHTA; CDR2 reads FQGNSA. The CDR3 sequence is 14 residues long. CDR3 region: CASSWKTGAYEQYV. For the CDR3, the DNA is TGTGCCAGCAGCTGGAAGACAGGGGCATACGAGCAGTACGTC.

This chain joins TRBV7-2 and TRBJ1-1; D gene uncertain. Trimming cost V 6 bases and J 3 bases, with 17 bases left between them. Germline V lookup: CDR1 SGHTA, CDR2 FQGNSA. This CDR3 is 15 amino acids long. CDR3 coding DNA: TGTGCCAGCAGTCGAGTCCCGGGCACGCACACTGAAGCTTTCTTT. Amino acid sequence: CASSRVPGTHTEAFF.

The chain combines TRBV29-1 with TRBJ2-1, with 11 bases aligning to TRBD2. The germline CDR1 and CDR2 sequences are SQVTM and ANQGSEA. J was trimmed by 4 bases and V by 5 bases; bases with no gene match: 10. The length of the CDR3 is 16 residues. CDR3 bases: TGCAGCGTTTCTAAGGGACTAGCGGTCTCTTACAATGAGCAGTTCTTC. Its protein is CSVSKGLAVSYNEQFF.

CDR3 protein: CASSPMGGGAVADTQYF. CDR3 nucleotide sequence: TGTGCCAGCTCACCAATGGGCGGGGGGGCCGTTGCAGATACGCAGTATTTT. The chain is built from TRBV18 and TRBJ2-3; 9 nucleotides agree with TRBD2. Germline trimming cut 2 bases from V and 4 bases from J; bases unmatched to any gene: 10. Germline CDR1 is KGHSH and CDR2 is LQKENI. CDR3 size: 17 residues.

The chain recombines TRBV2 with TRBJ1-5; 7 nucleotides line up with TRBD1. Germline assignment: CDR1 SNHLY and CDR2 FYNNEI. V was pared by 7 bases and J by 7 bases, with 7 bases of the junction left unmatched. This CDR3 is 13 amino acids long. CDR3 nucleotides: TGTGCCAGCACTCCAGGGGGTGGGCAGCCCCAGCATTTT. Protein: CASTPGGGQPQHF.

The V call is TRBV6-5, the J call TRBJ2-1, with TRBD2 matching 10 bases. CDR3 length: 15 residues. The V segment lost 11 bases and the J segment 7 bases; nucleotides outside the gene matches: 14. Germline values: CDR1 MNHEY, CDR2 SVGAGI. The DNA of the CDR3 is TGTGCCGGATCCCCCCTAGCGGGAGCTGGAAATGAGCAGTTCTTC. This sequence encodes CAGSPLAGAGNEQFF.

J is TRBJ1-1 and V is TRBV29-1; D is unresolved. Trimming removed 2 bases from V and 1 base from J, with 11 bases in between. The CDR3 totals 14 residues. Germline V CDR1 and CDR2: SQVTM, ANQGSEA. The CDR3 spells CSVERAGWNTEAFF. The CDR3 coding sequence is TGCAGCGTTGAACGCGCGGGCTGGAACACTGAAGCTTTCTTT.

This chain's CDR3 is CASSADRGYGYTF. In nucleotides, the CDR3 is TGCGCCAGCTCCGCGGACAGGGGGTACGGCTACACCTTC. The gene calls are TRBV10-1 and TRBJ1-2, with 10 bases identical to TRBD1. The germline gives CDR1 WNHNN, CDR2 SYGVQD (reference sequence). CDR3 length equals 13 residues. V was clipped by 8 bases and J by 8 bases; unmatched bases: 8.

This sequence joins TRBV5-1 and TRBJ1-1, with TRBD1 as a possible D gene (5 bases). Trimming stripped 2 bases from V and 5 bases from J, with 10 bases between. The CDR3 covers 13 residues. Per the germline V gene, CDR1 is SGHRS and CDR2 is YFSETQ. The chain's CDR3 is CASSFGGETEAFF. For the CDR3, the DNA is TGCGCCAGCAGCTTCGGAGGGGAGACTGAAGCTTTCTTT.

In nucleotides, the CDR3 is TGTGCCAGCCGGGGGGACAGGGGTGATGAAAAACTGTTTTTT. Translated: CASRGDRGDEKLFF. The J gene is TRBJ1-4, the V gene TRBV28; 10 bases match TRBD1. This CDR3 region has 14 residues. Trimming cost V 8 bases and J 6 bases; bases outside gene matches: 6. Germline V gives CDR1 MDHEN, CDR2 SYDVKM.

The V gene is TRBV7-8, the J gene TRBJ2-7, with D hard to call. The CDR3 spans 14 residues. V gave up 5 bases and J gave up 2 bases, with 13 bases separating them. The germline V gene encodes CDR1 SGHVS and CDR2 FQNEAQ. CDR3 region: CASSHDSPAYEQYF. CDR3 in DNA: TGTGCCAGCAGCCATGACTCCCCCGCCTACGAGCAGTACTTC.

CDR3 sequence: CARQGGIYNEQFF. For the CDR3, the DNA is TGTGCCAGGCAGGGGGGGATCTACAATGAGCAGTTCTTC. The chain recombines TRBV2 with TRBJ2-1, with D possibly being TRBD1 or TRBD2 (7 bases each). V was pared by 9 bases and J by 3 bases, with 12 bases between. CDR3 size: 13 residues. CDR1 SNHLY and CDR2 FYNNEI come from the germline V gene.

CDR3 sequence (DNA): TGCGCCAGCAGCCCGACACTAGCGGGGGGGACAGATACGCAGTATTTT. Its protein product is CASSPTLAGGTDTQYF. The gene calls are TRBV5-1 and TRBJ2-3, with TRBD2 matching over 13 bases. With 4 bases clipped from V and 3 bases from J, the junction kept 5 bases outside the gene matches. CDR1 is SGHRS and CDR2 is YFSETQ in the germline V gene. The CDR3 covers 16 residues.

The V gene is TRBV2, the J gene TRBJ2-3; the match to TRBD2 covers 10 bases. V dropped 6 bases and J dropped 1; count of bases not matched to a gene: 1. The CDR3 is made up of 14 amino acids. Germline V gives CDR1 SNHLY, CDR2 FYNNEI. For the CDR3, the DNA is TGTGCCAGCAGCCTAGCGGGGGGCACAGATACGCAGTATTTT. This translates into CASSLAGGTDTQYF.

V and J are TRBV29-1 and TRBJ2-7, with 7 bases that match TRBD1. J was trimmed by 0 bases and V by 7 bases; bases with no gene match: 9. CDR3 length equals 14 residues. Germline assignment: CDR1 SQVTM and CDR2 ANQGSEA. The CDR3 DNA follows: TGCAGCGCCGAGGACAGGTCGAGCTCCTACGAGCAGTACTTC. Protein sequence: CSAEDRSSSYEQYF.

The V call is TRBV5-1, the J call TRBJ2-3; 7 bases map to TRBD2. Trimming removed 4 bases from V and 2 bases from J; junction bases left unmatched: 4. Germline CDR1 and CDR2: SGHRS and YFSETQ. The CDR3 spans 14 residues. CDR3 residues: CASSVGGNTDTQYF. CDR3 in DNA: TGCGCCAGCAGCGTCGGGGGGAACACAGATACGCAGTATTTT.